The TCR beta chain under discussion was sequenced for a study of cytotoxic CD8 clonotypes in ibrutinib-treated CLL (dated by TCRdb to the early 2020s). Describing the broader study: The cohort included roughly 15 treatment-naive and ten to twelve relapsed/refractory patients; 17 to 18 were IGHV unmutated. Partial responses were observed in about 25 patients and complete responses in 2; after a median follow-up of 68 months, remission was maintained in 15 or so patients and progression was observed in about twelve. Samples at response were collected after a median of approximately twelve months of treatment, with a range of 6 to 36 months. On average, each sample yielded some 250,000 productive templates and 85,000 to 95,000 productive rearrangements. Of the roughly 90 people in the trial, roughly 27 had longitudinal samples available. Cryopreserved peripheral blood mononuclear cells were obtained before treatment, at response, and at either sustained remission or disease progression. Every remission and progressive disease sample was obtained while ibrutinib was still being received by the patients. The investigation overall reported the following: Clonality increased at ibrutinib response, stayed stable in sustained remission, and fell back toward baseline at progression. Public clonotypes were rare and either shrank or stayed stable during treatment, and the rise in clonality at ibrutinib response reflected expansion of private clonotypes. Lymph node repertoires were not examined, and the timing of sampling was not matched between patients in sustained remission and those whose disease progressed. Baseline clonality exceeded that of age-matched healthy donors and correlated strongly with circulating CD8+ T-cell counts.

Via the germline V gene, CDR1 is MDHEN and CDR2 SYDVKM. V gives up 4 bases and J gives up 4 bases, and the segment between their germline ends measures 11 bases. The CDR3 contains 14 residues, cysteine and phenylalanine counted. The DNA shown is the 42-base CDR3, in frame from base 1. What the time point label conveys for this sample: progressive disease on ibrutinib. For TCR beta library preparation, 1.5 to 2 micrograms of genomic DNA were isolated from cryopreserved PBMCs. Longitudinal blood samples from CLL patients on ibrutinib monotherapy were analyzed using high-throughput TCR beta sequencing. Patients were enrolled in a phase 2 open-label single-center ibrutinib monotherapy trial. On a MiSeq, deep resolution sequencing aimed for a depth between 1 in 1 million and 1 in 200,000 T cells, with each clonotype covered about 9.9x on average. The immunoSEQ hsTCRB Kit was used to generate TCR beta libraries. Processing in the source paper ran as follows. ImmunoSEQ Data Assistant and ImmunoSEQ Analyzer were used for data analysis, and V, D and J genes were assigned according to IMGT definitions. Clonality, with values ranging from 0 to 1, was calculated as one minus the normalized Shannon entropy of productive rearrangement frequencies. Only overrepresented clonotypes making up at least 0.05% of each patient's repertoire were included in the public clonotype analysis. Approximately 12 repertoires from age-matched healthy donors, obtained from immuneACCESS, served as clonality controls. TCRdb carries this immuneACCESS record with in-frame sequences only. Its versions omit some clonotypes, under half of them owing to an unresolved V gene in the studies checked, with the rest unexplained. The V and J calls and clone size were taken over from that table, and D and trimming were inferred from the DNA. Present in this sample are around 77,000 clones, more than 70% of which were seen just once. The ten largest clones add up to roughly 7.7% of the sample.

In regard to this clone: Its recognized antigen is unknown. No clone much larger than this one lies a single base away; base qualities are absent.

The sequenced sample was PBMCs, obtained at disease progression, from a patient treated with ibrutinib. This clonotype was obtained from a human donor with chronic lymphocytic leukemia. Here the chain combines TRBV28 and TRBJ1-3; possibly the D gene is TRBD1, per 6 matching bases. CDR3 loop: CASSSTGNGNTIYF. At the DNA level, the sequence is TGTGCCAGCAGTTCCACAGGGAACGGAAACACCATATATTTT. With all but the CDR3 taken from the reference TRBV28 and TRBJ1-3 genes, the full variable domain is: DVKVTQSSRYLVKRTGEKVFLECVQDMDHENMFWYRQDPGLGLRLIYFSYDVKMKEKGDIPEGYSVSREKKERFSLILESASTNQTSMYLCASSSTGNGNTIYFGEGSWLTVV.